Below are 5 T cell receptor beta chains sequenced from a single sample in a study of CD8+ T cells in alopecia areata. TCR sequencing used cDNA made by reverse transcription of extracted RNA. Data came from immunoSEQ multiplex PCR; TCRdb stores just in-frame clones and leaves some out. This table holds just over 150,000 clones, less than 65% found once. The sequencing here drew on CD8+ T cells sorted from blood, taken at week 0. The receptor source for this set is a human donor with alopecia areata.

The V and J genes are TRBV30 and TRBJ2-7; D is unresolved. V lost 5 bases to trimming and J lost 0 bases, with 8 bases between them. CDR1 GTSNPN and CDR2 SVGIG come from the germline V gene (reference sequence). The CDR3 sequence is 12 residues long. The CDR3 bases are TGTGCCTGGGGGTCCAGCTCCTACGAGCAGTACTTC. Translating gives CAWGSSSYEQYF. The entire variable domain, with the rest obtained from reference TRBV30 and TRBJ2-7, is as follows: SQTIHQWPATLVQPVGSPLSLECTVEGTSNPNLYWYRQAAGRGLQLLFYSVGIGQISSEVPQNLSASRPQDRQFILSSKKLLLSDSGFYLCAWGSSSYEQYFGPGTRLTVT.

The V call is TRBV29-1, the J call TRBJ2-7; 8 bases line up with TRBD2. The length of the CDR3 is 13 residues. Germline CDR1 SQVTM, CDR2 ANQGSEA. V gave up 7 bases and J gave up 3 bases; unmatched junction bases: 8. The CDR3 DNA follows: TGCAGCGGCACGGGGGGGCGAAACTACGAGCAGTACTTC. This sequence encodes CSGTGGRNYEQYF.

The J gene is TRBJ2-1, the V gene TRBV15, with D uncertain. The germline V and J ends were trimmed by 3 bases and 2 bases, with 11 bases remaining between them. The CDR3 extends over 15 amino acids. Per germline, CDR1 LNHNV and CDR2 YYDKDF (reference sequence). The CDR3 region has the DNA TGTGCCACCAGCAGTGGACCACCAACCTACAATGAGCAGTTCTTC. Translated, it gives CATSSGPPTYNEQFF.

Notes on this clone: Other DNA sequences in this specimen translate into the identical CDR3. The chain uses TRBV19 and TRBJ1-1; D is ambiguous. Between the trimmed V and J ends, which lost 5 bases and 3 bases, there was a span of 7 bases. The V gene's germline CDR1 is LNHDA and CDR2 SQIVND (reference sequence). CDR3 size: 12 residues. Written as DNA, the CDR3 is TGTGCCAGTAGTCTCGGAGACACTGAAGCTTTCTTT. Amino acids: CASSLGDTEAFF. The full variable domain, in which reference TRBV19 and TRBJ1-1 provide the parts outside the CDR3, is DGGITQSPKYLFRKEGQNVTLSCEQNLNHDAMYWYRQDPGQGLRLIYYSQIVNDFQKGDIAEGYSVSREKKESFPLTVTSAQKNPTAFYLCASSLGDTEAFFGQGTRLTVV.

The chain employs TRBV15 and TRBJ2-7; D unresolved. The CDR3 extends over 13 amino acids. Trimming stripped 8 bases from V and 3 bases from J, with 14 bases between. The germline V gene has CDR1 LNHNV and CDR2 YYDKDF (reference sequence). In DNA, the CDR3 is TGTGCCACCGGGATGGGGATCGGCTACGAGCAGTACTTC. This codes for CATGMGIGYEQYF.